These 32 T cell receptor beta chains were all obtained from the same sample, sequenced in a study of blood T cells in healthy people across ages. A J-beta primer mix and a sample-barcoded 5' primer were used in a second PCR of about 6 to 12 cycles. TCRdb itself ran the 5' RACE reads through MiXCR, one entry per CDR3 protein. Of more than 500,000 distinct CDR3 sequences listed, about 25% are singletons. These sequences were also reported in another study, on T cells of mothers and their children.

Material for sequencing was blood. Receptors were obtained from a boy between 2 and 10 years old in good health.

This clonotype was seen only a few times. The V call is TRBV7-6, the J call TRBJ2-3; 8 nucleotides align to TRBD2. With V trimmed by 3 bases and J by 5 bases, 7 bases remained unmatched. CDR3 length: 15 residues. The germline V gene encodes CDR1 SGHVS and CDR2 FNYEAQ. CDR3 in amino acids: CASSLSGGDGDTQYF. The CDR3 bases are TGTGCCAGCAGCTTGTCGGGGGGGGACGGAGATACGCAGTATTTT.

This rearrangement joins TRBV18 to TRBJ1-6; D gene uncertain. The CDR3 is 14 residues long. Trimming took off 5 bases at V and 7 bases at J, with 12 bases between the two ends. CDR1 and CDR2 from the germline V gene are KGHSH and LQKENI. The DNA for the CDR3 is TGTGCCAGCTCAGTACCGGGGTGGAATTCACCCCTCCACTTT. Amino acids: CASSVPGWNSPLHF.

The chain recombines TRBV20-1 with TRBJ2-3; 12 bases line up with TRBD2. Per the germline V gene, CDR1 is DFQATT and CDR2 is SNEGSKA (reference sequence). Losses at the gene ends were 5 bases for V and 5 bases for J; bases not matched to a gene: 14. This CDR3 spans 17 amino acids. Here the CDR3 DNA reads TGCAGTGCTCCAGAATGGGCGACTAGCGGGAGTGGAGATACGCAGTATTTT. Its protein is CSAPEWATSGSGDTQYF.

The chain recombines TRBV29-1 with TRBJ2-5; unclear D gene. Trimming stripped 5 bases from V and 5 bases from J, with 6 bases between. This CDR3 is 10 amino acids long. Germline loops: CDR1 SQVTM, CDR2 ANQGSEA. Here the CDR3 reads CSVTRETQYF. The CDR3 bases are TGCAGCGTTACGCGGGAGACCCAGTACTTC.

The rearrangement joins TRBV2 to TRBJ1-1; no definite D call. The CDR3 spans 13 residues. Germline-derived CDR1 and CDR2 are SNHLY and FYNNEI. Trimming removed 2 bases from V and 2 bases from J, with 6 bases in between. The DNA of the CDR3 is TGTGCCAGCAGTGAACGTTTTAACACTGAAGCTTTCTTT. This translates into CASSERFNTEAFF.

The chain links TRBV27 to TRBJ2-1; 7 bases line up with TRBD1. The CDR3 contains 13 residues. J lost 4 bases, V lost 5 bases, and 2 bases had no gene match. Germline V gene sequence: CDR1 MNHEY, CDR2 SMNVEV (reference sequence). The CDR3 spells CASSNRGYNEQFF. In nucleotides, the CDR3 is TGTGCCAGCAGTAACAGGGGTTACAATGAGCAGTTCTTC.

This clonotype was observed a few times. The V and J genes are TRBV18 and TRBJ1-2, with D unresolved. V shed 3 bases and J shed 1 base, with 12 bases lying between them. Germline CDR1 reads KGHSH; CDR2 reads LQKENI. The CDR3 covers 15 residues. The CDR3 loop reads CASSPLAQYNYGYTF. Written as DNA, the CDR3 is TGTGCCAGCTCACCCTTGGCGCAATATAACTATGGCTACACCTTC.

The genes are TRBV12-3 or TRBV12-4 and TRBJ2-5, with 11 bases identical to TRBD2. The DNA end favors TRBJ2-1, so the J call may be wrong. CDR3 length: 17 residues. The CDR3 bases are TGTGCCAGCAGCCCCCTAGCGGGGGGCCTGACCTACAATGAGCAGTTCTTC. Translation: CASSPLAGGLTYNEQFF.

J is TRBJ1-1 and V is TRBV10-2; TRBD1 agrees at 8 bases. Germline V gives CDR1 WSHSY, CDR2 SAAADI. V shed 6 bases and J 6 bases; nucleotides not matched to a gene: 6. The CDR3 consists of 13 residues. This CDR3 reads CASRTGAGSEAFF. As DNA, the CDR3 is TGCGCCAGCAGGACAGGGGCGGGGTCTGAAGCTTTCTTT.

V usage is TRBV20-1 and J usage is TRBJ2-5; the match to TRBD2 covers 7 bases. From germline, CDR1 is DFQATT and CDR2 SNEGSKA (reference sequence). CDR3 size: 16 residues. The V segment lost 1 base and the J segment 3 bases; nucleotides outside the gene matches: 11. In nucleotides, the CDR3 is TGCAGTGCTAGAGGACGGTGGGGGGAGGGTGAAGAGACCCAGTACTTC. Amino acid sequence: CSARGRWGEGEETQYF.

This clonotype came up a few times. This chain joins TRBV9 and TRBJ2-7, with D perhaps matching TRBD1 (6 bases). The CDR3 runs to 13 residues. V was shortened by 2 bases and J by 4 bases, with 10 bases between the two germline ends. Germline CDR1 and CDR2: SGDLS and YYNGEE. Written as DNA, the CDR3 is TGTGCCAGCAGCGTCGGGACAAGTTACGAGCAGTACTTC. It translates to CASSVGTSYEQYF.

The genes are TRBV29-1 and TRBJ2-1; D remains unclear. The CDR3 totals 11 residues. Trimming took 7 bases from V and 7 from J, leaving 11 bases between them. Germline CDR1 SQVTM, CDR2 ANQGSEA. CDR3 sequence reads: CSGLFRNEQFF. CDR3 bases: TGCAGCGGTTTATTTAGGAATGAGCAGTTCTTC.

The V gene is TRBV2, the J gene TRBJ2-6, with a possible D match to TRBD2 (7 bases). Germline V gene lookup returns CDR1 SNHLY and CDR2 FYNNEI. V dropped 5 bases and J dropped 1 base, with 21 bases sitting between them. The CDR3 contains 19 residues. In DNA form, the CDR3 reads TGTGCCAGCAGTCGGGAAGTGGGGGGGCTTGGGTCTGGGGCCAACGTCCTGACTTTC. It translates to CASSREVGGLGSGANVLTF.

The V call is TRBV12-3 or TRBV12-4, the J call TRBJ1-2; D is unresolved. This CDR3 region has 15 residues. V lost 6 bases to trimming and J lost 4 bases, with 18 bases between them. The CDR3 here is CASRDTTLRAYGYTF. Written as DNA, the CDR3 is TGTGCCAGCAGAGACACAACCCTAAGGGCCTATGGCTACACCTTC.

This clonotype occurred a few times. This chain connects TRBV28 to TRBJ2-1, with D possibly matching TRBD1 (7 bases). CDR1 is MDHEN and CDR2 is SYDVKM in the germline V gene. Trimming shortened V by 7 bases and J by 9 bases, and 25 bases separated the two germline ends. The CDR3 covers 16 residues. CDR3 DNA sequence: TGTGCCAGCATCGATGGAGGGGCAGGGGGTGTCTTTGAGCAGTTCTTC. It translates to CASIDGGAGGVFEQFF.

The chain employs TRBV21-1 and TRBJ2-3; TRBD1 is taken as the D call from the table, unchecked against the DNA. TRBV21-1 is marked as a pseudogene. CDR3 size: 16 residues. The CDR3 DNA reads TGTGCCAGCAGCGAAGAGGACAGAGCACCTCCAGATACGCAGTATTTT. It codes for CASSEEDRAPPDTQYF.

This clonotype was recorded a few times. The gene calls are TRBV5-1 and TRBJ2-5, with 8 bases lining up with TRBD2. The CDR3 extends over 17 amino acids. V shed 6 bases, J shed 1 base, and the junction held 14 bases outside the gene matches. The germline V gene encodes CDR1 SGHRS and CDR2 YFSETQ. For the CDR3, the DNA is TGCGCCAGCACTCCCCTCCCGGCGGGGGGCCTCCAAGAGACCCAGTACTTC. The encoded protein is CASTPLPAGGLQETQYF.

The chain recombines TRBV25-1 with TRBJ2-2, with D uncertain. The CDR3 runs to 13 residues. V lost 5 bases, J lost 5 bases, and 9 bases lay in between. Germline CDR1 reads MGHDK; CDR2 reads SYGVNS. CDR3 residues: CASSPSPTGELFF. Here the CDR3 DNA reads TGTGCCAGCAGTCCATCACCAACCGGGGAGCTGTTTTTT. Drawing the rest from reference TRBV25-1 and TRBJ2-2, the complete variable domain is EADIYQTPRYLVIGTGKKITLECSQTMGHDKMYWYQQDPGMELHLIHYSYGVNSTEKGDLSSESTVSRIRTEHFPLTLESARPSHTSQYLCASSPSPTGELFFGEGSRLTVL.

This clonotype came up a few times. The chain combines TRBV29-1 with TRBJ1-4, with unresolved D. The germline V gene has CDR1 SQVTM and CDR2 ANQGSEA. The CDR3 length is 12 residues. V shed 6 bases and J shed 5 bases, with 10 bases lying between them. The CDR3 nucleotides are TGCAGCGTCCTTGCACCGAATGAAAAACTGTTTTTT. Residues: CSVLAPNEKLFF.

This chain joins TRBV12-3 or TRBV12-4 and TRBJ2-5; D is uncertain. The closer fit of TRBJ2-1 to the DNA end suggests the J call may be wrong. CDR3 length: 12 amino acids. CDR3 sequence: CASSTARDEQFF. The CDR3 DNA sequence: TGTGCCAGCAGTACAGCCCGGGATGAGCAGTTCTTC.

This clonotype was found a few times. The chain couples TRBV12-3 or TRBV12-4 to TRBJ2-4; TRBD1 matches at 9 bases. Trimming at V came to 5 bases and at J to 3 bases, leaving 5 bases not matched to a gene. CDR3 length equals 15 residues. Written as DNA, the CDR3 is TGTGCCAGCAGTGAGGGACAGGGAGTCAAAAACATTCAGTACTTC. Its protein product is CASSEGQGVKNIQYF.

V and J are TRBV12-3 or TRBV12-4 and TRBJ1-2; D is perhaps TRBD1 (5 bases). V lost 0 bases, J lost 7 bases, and 15 bases lay in between. This CDR3 has 15 amino acids. Here the CDR3 reads CASSLAGPGRGGYTF. The CDR3 coding sequence is TGTGCCAGCAGTTTAGCGGGGCCAGGGAGAGGTGGCTACACCTTC.

In this sample, this clonotype turned up once. This chain's CDR3 is CAISAAEGGYTF. The CDR3 DNA reads TGTGCCATCAGCGCCGCAGAGGGGGGCTACACCTTC. The chain recombines TRBV10-3 with TRBJ1-2; TRBD1 might be the D (5 bases). The V gene's germline CDR1 is ENHRY and CDR2 SYGVKD. Trimming stripped 6 bases from V and 8 bases from J, with 13 bases between. The CDR3 is 12 amino acids.

In this sample, this clonotype turned up a few times. A read error may account for a junction end that differs from germline. The chain combines TRBV28 with TRBJ1-1; 8 nucleotides align to TRBD1. Germline CDR1 MDHEN, CDR2 SYDVKM. CDR3 length equals 15 residues. The CDR3 reads CVSSPEDRDNTEAFF. The CDR3 DNA sequence: TGTGTCAGCAGTCCGGAGGACAGGGATAACACTGAAGCTTTCTTT.

This clonotype has only a few counts. Written as DNA, the CDR3 is TGTGCCAGCAGCGTTGCGGGCTTCACCTACGAGCAGTACTTC. Translating gives CASSVAGFTYEQYF. This chain uses TRBV7-2 with TRBJ2-7, with D maybe TRBD2 (5 bases). This CDR3 contains 14 residues. Deletions cut 5 bases from V and 2 bases from J, with 13 bases between. CDR1 and CDR2 (germline): SGHTA, FQGNSA.

The gene calls are TRBV11-2 and TRBJ2-7, with 7 bases matching TRBD2. The CDR3 extends over 14 amino acids. Germline assignment: CDR1 SGHAT and CDR2 FQNNGV. The V segment lost 7 bases and the J segment 6 bases; nucleotides outside the gene matches: 12. The CDR3 region is CASNHGRALGEQYF. CDR3 bases: TGTGCCAGCAACCATGGGAGGGCCCTCGGCGAGCAGTACTTC. Full variable domain (rest looked up from reference TRBV11-2 and TRBJ2-7): EAGVAQSPRYKIIEKRQSVAFWCNPISGHATLYWYQQILGQGPKLLIQFQNNGVVDDSQLPKDRFSAERLKGVDSTLKIQPAKLEDSAVYLCASNHGRALGEQYFGPGTRLTVT.

The V and J genes are TRBV6-5 and TRBJ1-1, with D tentatively TRBD1 (5 bases). The CDR3 sequence is 11 residues long. Deletions cut 2 bases from V and 10 bases from J, with 8 bases between. Germline CDR1 reads MNHEY; CDR2 reads SVGAGI. CDR3 sequence (DNA): TGTGCCAGCAGTTACCCGGGGGGAGCTTTCTTT. Amino acid sequence: CASSYPGGAFF.

This chain uses TRBV7-3 with TRBJ2-1, with TRBD2 matching over 11 bases. The CDR3 contains 15 residues. Trimming took 5 bases from V and 8 from J; bases not matched to a gene: 8. Germline CDR1 reads SGHTA; CDR2 reads FQGTGA. CDR3 protein: CASSPGLAVPDEQFF. The CDR3 DNA reads TGTGCCAGCAGCCCGGGACTAGCGGTGCCCGATGAGCAGTTCTTC.

This rearrangement joins TRBV6-2 or TRBV6-3 to TRBJ1-6; D unresolved. The CDR3 sequence is 12 residues long. V was cut by 2 bases and J by 9 bases, with 5 bases left in between. Germline CDR1 and CDR2: MNHEY and SVGEGT. The CDR3 is CASSYESSPLHF. The CDR3 region has the DNA TGTGCCAGCAGTTACGAGAGTTCACCCCTCCACTTT.

The count of this clonotype is one. The J gene is TRBJ2-5, the V gene TRBV27; 8 nucleotides match TRBD2. The CDR3 runs 14 residues. Germline CDR1 and CDR2: MNHEY and SMNVEV (reference sequence). V was clipped by 4 bases and J by 1 base; unmatched bases: 2. This chain's CDR3 is CASSSREAQETQYF. Here the CDR3 DNA reads TGTGCCAGCAGTTCGCGGGAGGCCCAAGAGACCCAGTACTTC.

The chain joins TRBV12-3 or TRBV12-4 to TRBJ2-5, with 9 nucleotides matching TRBD2. The junction had 9 bases not matched to a gene; V was cut back by 6 bases and J by 1 base. The CDR3 is 16 residues long. The CDR3 loop reads CASSLGAGGTQETQYF. In DNA form, the CDR3 reads TGTGCCAGCAGCCTGGGAGCGGGAGGTACCCAAGAGACCCAGTACTTC.

J is TRBJ2-5 and V is TRBV20-1; 8 bases are a match to TRBD1. CDR3 length: 16 residues. Trimming took 4 bases from V and 1 from J; bases not matched to a gene: 11. The germline gives CDR1 DFQATT, CDR2 SNEGSKA (reference sequence). CDR3 sequence reads: CSATLGTGGLQETQYF. In nucleotides, the CDR3 is TGCAGTGCTACTTTGGGGACAGGAGGCCTCCAAGAGACCCAGTACTTC.